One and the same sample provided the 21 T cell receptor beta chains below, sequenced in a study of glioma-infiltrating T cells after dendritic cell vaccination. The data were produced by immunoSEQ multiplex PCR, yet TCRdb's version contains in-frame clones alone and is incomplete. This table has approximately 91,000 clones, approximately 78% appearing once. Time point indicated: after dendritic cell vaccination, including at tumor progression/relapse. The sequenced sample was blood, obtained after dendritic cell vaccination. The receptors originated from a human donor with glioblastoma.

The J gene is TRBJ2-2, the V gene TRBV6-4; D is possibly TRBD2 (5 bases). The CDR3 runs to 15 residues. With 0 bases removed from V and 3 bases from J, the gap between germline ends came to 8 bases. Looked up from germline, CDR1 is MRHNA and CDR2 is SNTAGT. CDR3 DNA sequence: TGTGCCAGCAGTGACTCGAGGCGGGACACCGGGGAGCTGTTTTTT. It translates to CASSDSRRDTGELFF.

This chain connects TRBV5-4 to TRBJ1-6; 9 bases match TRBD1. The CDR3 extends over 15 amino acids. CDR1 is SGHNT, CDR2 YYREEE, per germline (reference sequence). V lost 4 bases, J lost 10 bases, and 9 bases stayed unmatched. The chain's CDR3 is CASSQPGQGGSPLHF. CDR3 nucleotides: TGTGCCAGCAGCCAACCGGGACAGGGCGGGTCACCCCTCCACTTT.

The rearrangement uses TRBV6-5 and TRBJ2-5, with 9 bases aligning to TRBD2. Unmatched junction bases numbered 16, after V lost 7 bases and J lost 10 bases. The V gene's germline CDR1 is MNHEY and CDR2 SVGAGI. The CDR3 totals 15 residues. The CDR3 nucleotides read TGTGCCAGCATTCCAACCCGGCGGGGGGGCTTGGGCCAGTACTTC. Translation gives CASIPTRRGGLGQYF.

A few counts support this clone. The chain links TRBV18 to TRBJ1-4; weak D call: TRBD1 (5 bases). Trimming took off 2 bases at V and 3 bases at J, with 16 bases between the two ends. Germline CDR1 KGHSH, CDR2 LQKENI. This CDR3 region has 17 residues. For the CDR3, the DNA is TGTGCCAGCTCACCAGCGGGGAGGGGAGCAGCTAATGAAAAACTGTTTTTT. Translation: CASSPAGRGAANEKLFF.

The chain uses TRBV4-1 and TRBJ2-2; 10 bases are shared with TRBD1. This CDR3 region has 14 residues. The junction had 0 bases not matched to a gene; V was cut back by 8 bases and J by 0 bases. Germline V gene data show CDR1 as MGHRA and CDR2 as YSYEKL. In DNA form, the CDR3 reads TGCGCCAGCGGGACAGGGGCGAACACCGGGGAGCTGTTTTTT. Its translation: CASGTGANTGELFF.

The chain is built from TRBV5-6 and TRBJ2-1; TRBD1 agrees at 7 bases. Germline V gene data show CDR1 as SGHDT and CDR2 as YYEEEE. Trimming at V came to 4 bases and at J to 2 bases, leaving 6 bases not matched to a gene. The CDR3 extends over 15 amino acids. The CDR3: CASSPDRVAYNEQFF. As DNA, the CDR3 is TGTGCCAGCAGCCCTGACAGGGTCGCCTACAATGAGCAGTTCTTC.

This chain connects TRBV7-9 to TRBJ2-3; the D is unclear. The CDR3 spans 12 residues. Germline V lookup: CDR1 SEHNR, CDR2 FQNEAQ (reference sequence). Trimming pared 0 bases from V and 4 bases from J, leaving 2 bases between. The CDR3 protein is CASSLAADTQYF. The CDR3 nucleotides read TGTGCCAGCAGCTTAGCCGCAGATACGCAGTATTTT.

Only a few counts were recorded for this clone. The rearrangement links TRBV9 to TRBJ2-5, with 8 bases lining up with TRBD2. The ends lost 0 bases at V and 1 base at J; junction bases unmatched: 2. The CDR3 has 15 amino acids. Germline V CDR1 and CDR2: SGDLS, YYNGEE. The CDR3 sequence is CASSVAAGGQETQYF. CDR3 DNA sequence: TGTGCCAGCAGCGTAGCCGCGGGAGGCCAAGAGACCCAGTACTTC.

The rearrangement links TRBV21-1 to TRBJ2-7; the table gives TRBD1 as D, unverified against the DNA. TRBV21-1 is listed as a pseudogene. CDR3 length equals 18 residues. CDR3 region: CASSRYRDRVLGSYEQYF. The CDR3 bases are TGTGCCAGCAGCAGATACCGGGACAGGGTACTCGGGTCCTACGAGCAGTACTTC.

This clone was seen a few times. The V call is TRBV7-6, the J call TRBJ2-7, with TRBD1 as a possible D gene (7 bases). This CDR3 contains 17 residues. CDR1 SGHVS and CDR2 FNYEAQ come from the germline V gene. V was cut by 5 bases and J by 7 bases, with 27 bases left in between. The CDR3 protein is CASSLKAATGTLLEQYF. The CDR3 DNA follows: TGTGCCAGCAGCCTTAAGGCCGCGACAGGGACTTTATTAGAGCAGTACTTC.

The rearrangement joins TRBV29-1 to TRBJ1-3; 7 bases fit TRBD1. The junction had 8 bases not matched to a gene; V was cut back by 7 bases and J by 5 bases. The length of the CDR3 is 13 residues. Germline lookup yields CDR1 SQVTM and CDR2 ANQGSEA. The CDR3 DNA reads TGCAGCGCACTCGGGACAGCTCGAAACACCATATATTTT. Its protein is CSALGTARNTIYF.

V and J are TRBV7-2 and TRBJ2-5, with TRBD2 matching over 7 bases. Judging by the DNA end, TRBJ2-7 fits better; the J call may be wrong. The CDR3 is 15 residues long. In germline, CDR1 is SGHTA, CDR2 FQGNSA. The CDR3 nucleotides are TGTGCCAGCAGCCAATCCTGGGCGGGAGCCTACGAGCAGTACTTC. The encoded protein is CASSQSWAGAYEQYF.

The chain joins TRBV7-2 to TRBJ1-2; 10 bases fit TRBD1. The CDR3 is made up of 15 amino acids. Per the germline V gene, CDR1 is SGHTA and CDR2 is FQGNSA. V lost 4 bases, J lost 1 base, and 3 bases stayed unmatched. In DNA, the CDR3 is TGTGCCAGCAGCTCGGGACAGGGGAATAACTATGGCTACACCTTC. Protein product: CASSSGQGNNYGYTF.

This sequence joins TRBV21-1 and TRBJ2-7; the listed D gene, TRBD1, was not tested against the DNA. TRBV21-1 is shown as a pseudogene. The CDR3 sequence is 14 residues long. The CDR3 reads CASNIKTGIYEQYV. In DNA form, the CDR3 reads TGTGCCAGCAACATAAAGACAGGGATCTACGAGCAGTACGTC.

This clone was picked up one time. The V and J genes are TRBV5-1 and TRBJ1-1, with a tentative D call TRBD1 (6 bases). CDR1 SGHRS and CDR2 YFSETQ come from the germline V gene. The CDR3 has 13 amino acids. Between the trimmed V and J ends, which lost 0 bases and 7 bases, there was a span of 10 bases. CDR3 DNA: TGCGCCAGCAGCTTGGTGGGGGCAGGTGAAGCTTTCTTT. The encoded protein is CASSLVGAGEAFF.

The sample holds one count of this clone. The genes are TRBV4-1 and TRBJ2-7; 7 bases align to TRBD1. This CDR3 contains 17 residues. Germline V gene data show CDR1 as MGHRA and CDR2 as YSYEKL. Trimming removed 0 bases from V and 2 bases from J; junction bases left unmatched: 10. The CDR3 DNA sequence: TGCGCCAGCAGCCAAGACCCTTCCGGGACAGCTACCTACGAGCAGTACGTC. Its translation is CASSQDPSGTATYEQYV.

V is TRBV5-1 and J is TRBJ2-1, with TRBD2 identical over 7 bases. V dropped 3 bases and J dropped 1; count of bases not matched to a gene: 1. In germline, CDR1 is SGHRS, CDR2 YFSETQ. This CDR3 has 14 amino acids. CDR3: CASSWGGSYNEQFF. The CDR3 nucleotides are TGCGCCAGCAGCTGGGGGGGGTCCTACAATGAGCAGTTCTTC. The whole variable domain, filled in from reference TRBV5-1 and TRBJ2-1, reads KAGVTQTPRYLIKTRGQQVTLSCSPISGHRSVSWYQQTPGQGLQFLFEYFSETQRNKGNFPGRFSGRQFSNSRSEMNVSTLELGDSALYLCASSWGGSYNEQFFGPGTRLTVL.

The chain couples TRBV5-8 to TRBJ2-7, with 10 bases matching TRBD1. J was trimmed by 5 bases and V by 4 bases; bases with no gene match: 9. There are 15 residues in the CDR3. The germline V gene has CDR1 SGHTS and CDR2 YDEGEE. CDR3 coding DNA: TGTGCCAGCAGCCTCGGACAGGGGGGGTTTGACGAGCAGTACTTC. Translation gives CASSLGQGGFDEQYF.

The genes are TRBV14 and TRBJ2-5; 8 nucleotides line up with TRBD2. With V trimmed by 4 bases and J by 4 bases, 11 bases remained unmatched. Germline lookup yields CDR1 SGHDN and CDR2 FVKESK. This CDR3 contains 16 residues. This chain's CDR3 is CASSPRTSSGGETQYF. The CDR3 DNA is TGTGCCAGCAGCCCCCGGACTAGCTCGGGCGGAGAGACCCAGTACTTC.

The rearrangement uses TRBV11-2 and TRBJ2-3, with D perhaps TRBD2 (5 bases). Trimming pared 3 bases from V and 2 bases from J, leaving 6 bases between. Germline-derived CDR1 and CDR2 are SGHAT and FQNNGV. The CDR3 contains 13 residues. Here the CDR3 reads CASSLDFTDTQYF. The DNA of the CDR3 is TGTGCCAGCAGCTTGGACTTCACAGATACGCAGTATTTT. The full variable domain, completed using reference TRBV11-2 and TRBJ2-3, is EAGVAQSPRYKIIEKRQSVAFWCNPISGHATLYWYQQILGQGPKLLIQFQNNGVVDDSQLPKDRFSAERLKGVDSTLKIQPAKLEDSAVYLCASSLDFTDTQYFGPGTRLTVL.

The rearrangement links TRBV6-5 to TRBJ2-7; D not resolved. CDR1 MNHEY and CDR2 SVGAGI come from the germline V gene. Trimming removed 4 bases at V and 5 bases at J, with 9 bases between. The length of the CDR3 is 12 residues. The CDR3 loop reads CASSSHSDEQYF. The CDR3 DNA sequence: TGTGCCAGCAGTTCGCACAGTGACGAGCAGTACTTC.